The entry below gives a single T cell receptor beta chain sequence along with its context. The antigen is undetermined. Per sorted-subset replicate PCR, input was 150 to 250 ng DNA, representing tens of thousands of T cell genomes. The protocol was immunoSEQ multiplex PCR, while the TCRdb copy is restricted to in-frame clones and leaves out a portion. The sample consists of 2 million to 3 million clones, approximately 94% of them appearing once. From germline, CDR1 is LNHDA and CDR2 SQIVND (reference sequence). This CDR3 contains 14 residues. Deletions cut 1 base from V and 7 bases from J, with 11 bases between. This sample was taken from a study of shared clonotypes between healthy human individuals. Across the whole study: Serving as donors were a couple of women and a few men, whose ages spanned 18 to 49. Whole-study findings and limits: The sampled material consisted only of blood, and tissue repertoires are likely to differ.

The specimen was naive CD4+ T cells from PBMCs. Described subset: CD45RA+ positively selected. The TCR comes from a man younger than 35 in good health. Some clones in this sample may be carry-over from other donors' samples. The J gene is TRBJ1-5, the V gene TRBV19; no definite D call. As DNA, the CDR3 is TGTGCCAGTAGTATAGTAGCCAGTAGCCAGCCCCAGCATTTT. It codes for CASSIVASSQPQHF.